Below, 14 T cell receptor beta chains from the same sample are listed, as sequenced in a study of OX40 agonist ivuxolimab in advanced cancers. Method: immunoSEQ multiplex PCR; TCRdb's copy keeps in-frame clones and lacks some. The sample contains about 77,000 clones, 65% to 85% of which appear only once. This specimen consisted of CD4+ or CD8+ T cells sorted from blood, obtained in a trial of the OX40 agonist ivuxolimab. The receptor source for this set is an adult with an advanced solid tumor such as melanoma, head and neck, liver or kidney cancer.

The chain carries TRBV6-5 and TRBJ1-1; 7 bases match TRBD1. Germline trimming cut 6 bases from V and 4 bases from J; bases unmatched to any gene: 11. Germline V gives CDR1 MNHEY, CDR2 SVGAGI. The CDR3 loop spans 15 amino acids. In DNA, the CDR3 is TGTGCCAGCAGACCGAACAGGGGTCTACGCACTGAAGCTTTCTTT. Its translation: CASRPNRGLRTEAFF.

In its sample, this clone was seen a few times. The rearrangement uses TRBV4-3 and TRBJ2-2; 8 positions match TRBD2. CDR3 length equals 17 residues. V shed 0 bases, J shed 7 bases, and the junction held 10 bases outside the gene matches. CDR1 LGHNA and CDR2 YSLEER come from the germline V gene. For the CDR3, the DNA is TGCGCCAGCAGCCAAGAGGCCGGGAGGGCAAGAGGCGGGGAGCTGTTTTTT. Protein sequence: CASSQEAGRARGGELFF.

J is TRBJ1-3 and V is TRBV6-5, with D hard to call. The CDR3 covers 13 residues. V was clipped by 0 bases and J by 7 bases, with 7 bases between them. CDR1 is MNHEY and CDR2 is SVGAGI in the germline V gene. The DNA for the CDR3 is TGTGCCAGCAGTTACTCGGTGGAGAACACCATATATTTT. Translation gives CASSYSVENTIYF.

The chain carries TRBV6-5 and TRBJ2-7; no definite D call. The CDR3 runs to 14 residues. Germline V gene data show CDR1 as MNHEY and CDR2 as SVGAGI. V was clipped by 0 bases and J by 0 bases, with 6 bases between them. Here the CDR3 reads CASSYSRSSYEQYF. In nucleotides, the CDR3 is TGTGCCAGCAGTTACTCGAGGAGCTCCTACGAGCAGTACTTC.

This clone was seen just once. V usage is TRBV18 and J usage is TRBJ2-7, with D possibly TRBD1 on 6 matching bases. Germline V gene sequence: CDR1 KGHSH, CDR2 LQKENI. Trimming removed 3 bases from V and 6 bases from J, with 18 bases in between. The CDR3 extends over 15 amino acids. The CDR3 region is CASSPTGGTISEQYF. CDR3 bases: TGTGCCAGCTCACCGACAGGAGGTACTATAAGCGAGCAGTACTTC. Filled out from reference TRBV18 and TRBJ2-7, the complete variable domain reads NAGVMQNPRHLVRRRGQEARLRCSPMKGHSHVYWYRQLPEEGLKFMVYLQKENIIDESGMPKERFSAEFPKEGPSILRIQQVVRGDSAAYFCASSPTGGTISEQYFGPGTRLTVT.

This clone appeared once. The chain is built from TRBV28 and TRBJ2-7; 7 bases fit TRBD1. V trimming: 10 bases; J trimming: 1 base; junction bases outside the gene matches: 19. Germline V gene sequence: CDR1 MDHEN, CDR2 SYDVKM. The CDR3 loop spans 17 amino acids. The CDR3 region has the DNA TGTGCCATCAGCGGACAGGCGGCGGGTTCGGAGTCCTACGAGCAGTACTTC. Amino acids: CAISGQAAGSESYEQYF.

The chain links TRBV5-1 to TRBJ1-4; D is perhaps TRBD1 (6 bases). The CDR3 is 15 amino acids. Germline V CDR1 and CDR2: SGHRS, YFSETQ. The germline V and J ends were trimmed by 0 bases and 6 bases, with 12 bases remaining between them. This CDR3 reads CASSLATGRDEKLFF. CDR3 DNA sequence: TGCGCCAGCAGCTTGGCTACAGGGCGAGATGAAAAACTGTTTTTT.

This sequence joins TRBV6-6 and TRBJ2-7; TRBD2 agrees at 7 bases. The V and J ends lost 5 bases and 3 bases, in that order; junction bases with no gene match: 7. Germline loops: CDR1 MNHNY, CDR2 SVGAGI (reference sequence). The CDR3 has 14 residues. The CDR3 is CASSGTGGSYEQYF. The CDR3 DNA reads TGTGCCAGCAGTGGAACGGGCGGGAGCTACGAGCAGTACTTC.

This chain joins TRBV7-9 and TRBJ2-2, with TRBD2 identical over 7 bases. The CDR3 runs 12 residues. V was clipped by 10 bases and J by 3 bases; unmatched bases: 2. CDR1 SEHNR and CDR2 FQNEAQ come from the germline V gene (reference sequence). CDR3 in DNA: TGTGCCAAACGGGGGGACACCGGGGAGCTGTTTTTT. Protein sequence: CAKRGDTGELFF.

Here the CDR3 reads CASSFGKGQGEGGYTF. The CDR3 bases are TGTGCCAGCAGCTTCGGCAAGGGACAGGGTGAGGGCGGCTACACCTTC. The rearrangement uses TRBV7-2 and TRBJ1-2; 9 positions match TRBD1. The ends lost 3 bases at V and 8 bases at J; junction bases unmatched: 13. There are 16 residues in the CDR3. Germline lookup yields CDR1 SGHTA and CDR2 FQGNSA. Full variable domain (outside the CDR3, taken from reference TRBV7-2 and TRBJ1-2): GAGVSQSPSNKVTEKGKDVELRCDPISGHTALYWYRQSLGQGLEFLIYFQGNSAPDKSGLPSDRFSAERTGGSVSTLTIQRTQQEDSAVYLCASSFGKGQGEGGYTFGSGTRLTVV.

The chain joins TRBV5-3 to TRBJ2-2; D ambiguous. TRBV5-3 is treated as an ORF (open reading frame) with a function not yet certain. CDR3 length equals 13 residues. Trimming left V 3 bases short and J 5 bases short, with 8 bases between. This CDR3 is CARSYGPTGELFF. In DNA, the CDR3 is TGTGCCAGAAGCTATGGACCTACCGGGGAGCTGTTTTTT.

The V and J genes are TRBV7-9 and TRBJ2-5, with 7 bases lining up with TRBD2. After removal of 4 bases from V and 5 bases from J, the junction contained 4 bases not matched to a gene. Germline CDR1 is SEHNR and CDR2 is FQNEAQ (reference sequence). The CDR3 is 13 residues long. CDR3 amino acids: CASSSGRTETQYF. The CDR3 coding sequence is TGTGCCAGCAGCTCCGGGAGGACGGAGACCCAGTACTTC.

This clone was counted a single time. V is TRBV6-5 and J is TRBJ1-2; 7 nucleotides agree with TRBD1. Losses at the gene ends were 5 bases for V and 4 bases for J; bases not matched to a gene: 7. The CDR3 is 14 amino acids. Germline V gives CDR1 MNHEY, CDR2 SVGAGI. DNA of the CDR3: TGTGCCAGCAGTGCCCATCGGGACAGCTATGGCTACACCTTC. Amino acids: CASSAHRDSYGYTF.

This clone has a handful of counts. The CDR3 nucleotides are TGTGCCAGCAGGGAGGGGACTGAAGCTTTCTTT. Its translation is CASREGTEAFF. V is TRBV7-8 and J is TRBJ1-1; D is perhaps TRBD1 (5 bases). The germline V gene has CDR1 SGHVS and CDR2 FQNEAQ. CDR3 length: 11 residues. V dropped 6 bases and J dropped 5 bases, with 7 bases sitting between them.